This TCR beta chain was retrieved from a study of regulatory T cells in long-lasting Graves disease. Investigators prepared the TCR beta libraries by applying iRepertoire HTBI primers and Arm-PCR of CDR3 regions. Via MiXCR, TCRdb re-called the multiplex PCR reads, giving one row per CDR3 protein. The sample has under 450,000 distinct CDR3 sequences, 20% to 30% seen once; the top ten hold about a quarter. Stated time point: persistent/refractory GD, antithyroid drugs over 5 years with positive TRAb. RNA extracted from PBMCs served as the sequencing template. Ten or more counts support this clonotype. As yet, its antigen is unknown. Study results and limitations: With persistent disease, TRBV28, TRBJ1-2 and TRBJ2-5 were the favored segments.

This CDR3 has 13 amino acids. The V end was cut by 2 bases, the J end by 3 bases, with 8 bases between. Per germline, CDR1 SNHLY and CDR2 FYNNEI. The receptor was isolated from a female donor with Graves disease. The starting material was peripheral blood mononuclear cells (PBMCs), obtained when the disease was refractory, from a patient treated with antithyroid drugs. V gene TRBV2 combines with J gene TRBJ2-7; D not certain. The CDR3 loop reads CASSERTDYEQYF. CDR3 coding DNA: TGTGCCAGCAGTGAAAGGACCGACTACGAGCAGTACTTC.